Sequencing of this TCR beta chain was carried out in a study of T cells in Graves' hyperthyroidism and ophthalmopathy. Study findings and constraints: Ophthalmopathy was model-predicted a median about 6.9 months pre-onset. Expanded thyroid clonotypes (above 0.001) were mostly also found in blood. The authors' 13 V-J model separated ophthalmopathy from stable hyperthyroidism.

The CDR3 sequence is 12 residues long. V lost 0 bases, J lost 5 bases, and 4 bases lay in between. The germline V gene has CDR1 LGHDT and CDR2 YNNKEL (reference sequence). Criteria for exclusion of patients were uncontrolled infection, other autoimmune disease, pregnancy or lactation. There were TCR beta CDR3 regions amplified from RNA transcripts. HTBI primers were employed in a first-round RT-PCR of the TCR CDR3. TCRdb ran MiXCR on the multiplex PCR reads and lists one entry per CDR3 protein. There are a few hundred thousand distinct CDR3 sequences in the sample; about 20% occur only once, and about 60% lies in the top ten. This clonotype was detected many times. Antigen specificity is unknown.

This chain connects TRBV3-1 to TRBJ2-5; D gene unclear. The specimen was blood. This sequence was found in a man younger than 40 with Graves' ophthalmopathy. The CDR3: CASSQDRETQYF. The CDR3 coding sequence is TGTGCCAGCAGCCAAGATCGGGAGACCCAGTACTTC.